This T cell receptor beta chain appears in the sequencing data of a study of blood T cell repertoires in COVID-19 (dated by TCRdb to about 2020). With regard to the full study: Collaborator samples came from the United States, Italy and Spain and covered acute and convalescent phases of COVID-19. The repertoires were released in a freely available public database meant as a resource for research on the immune response to SARS-CoV-2. HLA class I and class II types, where available, came from metadata supplied by the sample provider rather than from assay-based typing. A de-identified subject ID, COVID-19 status, age in years and sex were almost always included in the sample metadata. The samples were drawn from the first 160 participants of the ongoing ImmuneRACE study and from 950 to 1,500 subjects provided by 6 global collaborators. Deeply sampled blood TCRbeta repertoires from subjects exposed to, actively infected with, or recovered from COVID-19 were included in the dataset. The material from the prospective study consisted of cDNA or gDNA derived from T cells, B-cell-depleted T cells, or PBMCs. The paper's findings and limits, for the study overall: Clinical and demographic metadata were provided uncurated, with the amount varying by source and participant.

Points on this clone: Its antigen remains undetermined. The input lacks base qualities; no much larger clone sits a single base away.

TCRbeta CDR3 regions were amplified from genomic DNA using the immunoSEQ Assay, a bias-controlled multiplex PCR. The authors' pipeline ran thus. Within the assay, amplification of reference gene primers was used to estimate how many nucleated cells each sample contained. To quantify the absolute abundance of each unique TCRbeta CDR3 rearrangement, sequence reads were collapsed and filtered. Productive Simpson clonality was computed per sample as the square root of Simpson's diversity index over productive rearrangements. Entries here come from immuneACCESS through TCRdb and include only in-frame sequences with V and J called. Some clones fail to appear in such tables; in the studies checked, an unresolved V gene covers under half of the shortfall, and the cause of the remainder is unknown. Clonal size and the V and J genes are those of that table, whereas D and trimming came from the DNA. This sample has just under 80,000 clones in its table, and about nine tenths of those were observed once. The ten biggest clones cover around 40% of the sample.

As encoded in the germline V gene, CDR1 is SGHTA while CDR2 is FQGNSA. The CDR3, cysteine through phenylalanine, is 15 amino acids long. The retained sequence is limited to the CDR3, 45 bases, with the frame set at the first base. Clipping removes 0 bases from V and 3 bases from J, with 5 as the unmatched junction base count. The collaborating institutions used their own protocols to collect whole blood in K2EDTA tubes. For TCRbeta analysis, collaborator samples were shipped as frozen whole blood, as isolated PBMCs, or as DNA extracted from either sample type. The receptor comes from a human donor in a cohort sampled during active COVID-19. Input material: peripheral blood. Recombination joined TRBV7-2 with TRBJ2-7, with TRBD1 matching 7 junction bases. The DNA reads TGTGCCAGCAGCTTAGCAGGGACAGCAGTCTACGAGCAGTACTTC. This encodes CASSLAGTAVYEQYF.